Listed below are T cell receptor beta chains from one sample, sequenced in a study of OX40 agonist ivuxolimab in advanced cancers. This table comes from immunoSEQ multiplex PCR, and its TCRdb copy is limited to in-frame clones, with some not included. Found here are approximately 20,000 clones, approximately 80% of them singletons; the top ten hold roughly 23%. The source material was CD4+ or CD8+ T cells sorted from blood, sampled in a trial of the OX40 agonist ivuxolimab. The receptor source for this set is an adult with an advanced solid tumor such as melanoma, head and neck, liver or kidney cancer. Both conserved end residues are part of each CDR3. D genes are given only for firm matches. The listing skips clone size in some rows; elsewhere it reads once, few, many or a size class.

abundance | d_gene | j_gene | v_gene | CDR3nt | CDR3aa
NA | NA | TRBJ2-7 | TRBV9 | TGTGCCAGCAGCGTAGGACAGTCCTACGAGCAGTACTTC | CASSVGQSYEQYF
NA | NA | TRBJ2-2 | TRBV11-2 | TGTGCCAGCAGCTTAGATCAGGGAGGAGTCCTCCGCACCGGGGAGCTGTTTTTT | CASSLDQGGVLRTGELFF
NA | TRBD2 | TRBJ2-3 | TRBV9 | TGTGCCAGCAGCGTAGCGGGAGCGGGAGGATCAGATACGCAGTATTTT | CASSVAGAGGSDTQYF
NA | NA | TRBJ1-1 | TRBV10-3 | TGTGCCATCAGGGATTACACTGAAGCTTTCTTT | CAIRDYTEAFF
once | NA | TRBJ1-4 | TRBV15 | TGTGCCACCAGGGTGACTGCAACTAATGAAAAACTGTTTTTT | CATRVTATNEKLFF
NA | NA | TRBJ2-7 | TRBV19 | TGTGCCAGTAGTCCTGCTGATAGCGGCATCTACGAGCAGTACTTC | CASSPADSGIYEQYF
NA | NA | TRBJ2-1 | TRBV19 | TGTGCCAGTAGTGCCGGGACCGCTTACAATGAGCAGTTCTTC | CASSAGTAYNEQFF
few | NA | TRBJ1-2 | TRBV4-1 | TGCGCCAGCAGCCAAGATCCGGGGCCCCCTAACTATGGCTACACCTTC | CASSQDPGPPNYGYTF
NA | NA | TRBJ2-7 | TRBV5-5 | TGTGCCAGCAGCTCTGGGACGGGATACTCCTACGAGCAGTACTTC | CASSSGTGYSYEQYF
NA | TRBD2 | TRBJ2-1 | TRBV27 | TGTGCCAGCAGTAAACTAGCGGGAGGGCCAAATGAGCAGTTCTTC | CASSKLAGGPNEQFF
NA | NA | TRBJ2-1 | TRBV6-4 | TGTGCCAGCAGTGACTCAAATTACAATGAGCAGTTCTTC | CASSDSNYNEQFF
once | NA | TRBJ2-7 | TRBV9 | TGTGCCAGCAGCGTAGCGGCAGGGGCGACCTACGAGCAGTACTTC | CASSVAAGATYEQYF
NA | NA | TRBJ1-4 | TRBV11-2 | TGTGCCAGCAGCTTATATACCCAAAATGAAAAACTGTTTTTT | CASSLYTQNEKLFF
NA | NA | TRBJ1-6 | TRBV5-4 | TGTGCCAGCAGCTTGAGGGACAATTATTCACCCCTCCACTTT | CASSLRDNYSPLHF
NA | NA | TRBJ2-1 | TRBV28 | TGTGCCAGCAGTTTATGGGCCAGTCGCAATGAGCAGTTCTTC | CASSLWASRNEQFF
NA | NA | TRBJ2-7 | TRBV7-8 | TGTGCCAGCAGCCTTACTCAATCCTACGAGCAGTACTTC | CASSLTQSYEQYF
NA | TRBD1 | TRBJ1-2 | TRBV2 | TGTGCCAGCAGTGAGACAGGGAATGGCTATGGCTACACCTTC | CASSETGNGYGYTF
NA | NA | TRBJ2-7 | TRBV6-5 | TGTGCCAGCAGTTACTCAGAGGGGTGGTACGAGCAGTACTTC | CASSYSEGWYEQYF
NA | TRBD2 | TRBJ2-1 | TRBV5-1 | TGCGCCAGCAGCTTCGGACTAGCGGTCAATGAGCAGTTCTTC | CASSFGLAVNEQFF
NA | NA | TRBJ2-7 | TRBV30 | TGTGCCTGGAGTGTACAGGGCTACGAGCAGTACTTC | CAWSVQGYEQYF
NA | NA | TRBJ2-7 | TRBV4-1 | TGCGCCAGCAGGCTAAGTTCTGGAGGGGAGCAGTACTTC | CASRLSSGGEQYF
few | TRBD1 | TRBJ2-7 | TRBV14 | TGTGCCAGCAGCCAAGCTGGGACAGGAATTTACGAGCAGTACTTC | CASSQAGTGIYEQYF
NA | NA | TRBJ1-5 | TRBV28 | TGTGCCAGCAGTAGGAGGGATAGCAATCAGCCCCAGCATTTT | CASSRRDSNQPQHF
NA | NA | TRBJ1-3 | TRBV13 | TGTGCCAGCAGCTTTTGGGGAACGGTTTCTGGAAACACCATATATTTT | CASSFWGTVSGNTIYF
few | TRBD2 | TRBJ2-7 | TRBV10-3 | TGTGCCATCAGTGAGGGGGGGGACGAGCAGTACTTC | CAISEGGDEQYF
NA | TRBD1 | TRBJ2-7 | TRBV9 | TGTGCCAGCAGCGCGGACAGGGGGCTGGACGAGCAGTACTTC | CASSADRGLDEQYF
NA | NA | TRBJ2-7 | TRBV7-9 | TGTGCCAGCAGCCCGAACTACGAGCAGTACTTC | CASSPNYEQYF
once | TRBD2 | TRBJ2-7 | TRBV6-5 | TGTGCCAGCACCACGCGACTAGCGGGGGCCTACGAGCAGTACTTC | CASTTRLAGAYEQYF
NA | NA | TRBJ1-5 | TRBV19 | TGTGCCAGTAGCATTACGATCTCCTGGAATCAGCCCCAGCATTTT | CASSITISWNQPQHF
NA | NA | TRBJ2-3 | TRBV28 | TGTGCCAGCAACTGGGGGTCTAGCACAGATACGCAGTATTTT | CASNWGSSTDTQYF
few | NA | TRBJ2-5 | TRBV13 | TGTGCCAGCAGCCTAAATGGGGAAACAGGGTACCAAGAGACCCAGTACTTC | CASSLNGETGYQETQYF
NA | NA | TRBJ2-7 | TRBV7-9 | TGTGCCAGCAGCTTAACGGCAGGGTACGAGCAGTACTTC | CASSLTAGYEQYF
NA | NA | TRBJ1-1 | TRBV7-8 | TGTGCCAGCAGCTTTTACGGGAACACTGAAGCTTTCTTT | CASSFYGNTEAFF
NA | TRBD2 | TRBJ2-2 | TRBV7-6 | TGTGCCAGCAGCCTATCAGCGGGAACCGGGGAGCTGTTTTTT | CASSLSAGTGELFF
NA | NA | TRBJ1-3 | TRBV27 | TGTGCCAGCAGTTTATCCGGGCCCGACTCTGGAAACACCATATATTTT | CASSLSGPDSGNTIYF
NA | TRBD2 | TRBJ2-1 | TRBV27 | TGTGCCAGCAGTTTATCAGCGGGAGGGCAAAGTGAGCAGTTCTTC | CASSLSAGGQSEQFF
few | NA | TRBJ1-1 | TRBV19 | TGTGCCAGTAGTCCGTTCCTTACTGGGACTGAAGCTTTCTTT | CASSPFLTGTEAFF